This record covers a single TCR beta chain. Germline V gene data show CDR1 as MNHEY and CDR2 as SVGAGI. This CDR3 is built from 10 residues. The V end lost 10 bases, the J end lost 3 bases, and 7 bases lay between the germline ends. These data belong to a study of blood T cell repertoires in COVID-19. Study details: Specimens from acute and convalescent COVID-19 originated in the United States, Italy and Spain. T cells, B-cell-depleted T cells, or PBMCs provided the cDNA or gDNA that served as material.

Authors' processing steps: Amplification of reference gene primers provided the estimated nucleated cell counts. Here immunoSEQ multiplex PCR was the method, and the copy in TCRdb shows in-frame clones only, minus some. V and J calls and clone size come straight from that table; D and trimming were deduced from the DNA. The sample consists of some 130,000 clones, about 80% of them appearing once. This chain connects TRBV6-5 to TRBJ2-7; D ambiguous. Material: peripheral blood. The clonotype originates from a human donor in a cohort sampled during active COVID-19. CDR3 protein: CATGVYEQYF. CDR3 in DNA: TGTGCCACAGGCGTCTACGAGCAGTACTTC.